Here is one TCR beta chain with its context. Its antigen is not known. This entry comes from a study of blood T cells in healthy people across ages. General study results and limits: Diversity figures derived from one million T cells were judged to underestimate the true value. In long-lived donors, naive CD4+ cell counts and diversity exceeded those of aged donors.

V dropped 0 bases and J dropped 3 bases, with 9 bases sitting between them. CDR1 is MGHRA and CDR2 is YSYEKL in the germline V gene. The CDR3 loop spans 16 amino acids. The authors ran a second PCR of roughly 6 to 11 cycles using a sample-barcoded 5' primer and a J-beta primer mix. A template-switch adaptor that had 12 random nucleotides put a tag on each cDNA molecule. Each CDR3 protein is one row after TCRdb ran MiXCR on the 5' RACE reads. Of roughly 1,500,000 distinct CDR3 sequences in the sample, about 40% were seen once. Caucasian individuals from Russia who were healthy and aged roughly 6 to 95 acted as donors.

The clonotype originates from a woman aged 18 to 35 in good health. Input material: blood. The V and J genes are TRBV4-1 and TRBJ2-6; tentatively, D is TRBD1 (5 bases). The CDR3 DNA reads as TGCGCCAGCAGCCAAGATATAGGGGTTGGGGCCAACGTCCTGACTTTC. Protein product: CASSQDIGVGANVLTF.